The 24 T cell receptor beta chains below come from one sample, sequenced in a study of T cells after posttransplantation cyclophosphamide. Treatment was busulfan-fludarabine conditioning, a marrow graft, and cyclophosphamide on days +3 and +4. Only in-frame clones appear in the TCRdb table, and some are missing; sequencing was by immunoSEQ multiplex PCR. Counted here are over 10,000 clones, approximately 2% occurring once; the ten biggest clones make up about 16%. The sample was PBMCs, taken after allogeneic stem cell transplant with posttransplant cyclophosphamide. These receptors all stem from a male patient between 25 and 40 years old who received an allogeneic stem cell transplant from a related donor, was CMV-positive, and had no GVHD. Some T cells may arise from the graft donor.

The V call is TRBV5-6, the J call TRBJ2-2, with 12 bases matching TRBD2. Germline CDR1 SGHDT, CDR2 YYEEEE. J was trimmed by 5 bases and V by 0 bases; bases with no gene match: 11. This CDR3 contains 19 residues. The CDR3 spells CASSLGLAGVNLGTGELFF. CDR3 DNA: TGTGCCAGCAGCTTGGGACTAGCGGGAGTCAACCTGGGGACCGGGGAGCTGTTTTTT.

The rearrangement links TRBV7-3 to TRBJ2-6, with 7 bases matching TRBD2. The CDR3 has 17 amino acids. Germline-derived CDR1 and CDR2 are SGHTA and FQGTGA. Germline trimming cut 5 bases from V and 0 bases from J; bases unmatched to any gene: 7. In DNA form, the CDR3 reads TGTGCCAGCAGCCGGGGGGACGTAAGCTCTGGGGCCAACGTCCTGACTTTC. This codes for CASSRGDVSSGANVLTF.

The CDR3 spells CASSLGLGAEKLFF. The CDR3, as DNA: TGTGCCAGCAGCTTGGGGCTGGGGGCTGAAAAACTGTTTTTT. V and J are TRBV5-4 and TRBJ1-4, with D possibly TRBD1 on 6 matching bases. The CDR3 has 14 residues. Trimming pared 0 bases from V and 7 bases from J, leaving 10 bases between. Germline loops: CDR1 SGHNT, CDR2 YYREEE (reference sequence).

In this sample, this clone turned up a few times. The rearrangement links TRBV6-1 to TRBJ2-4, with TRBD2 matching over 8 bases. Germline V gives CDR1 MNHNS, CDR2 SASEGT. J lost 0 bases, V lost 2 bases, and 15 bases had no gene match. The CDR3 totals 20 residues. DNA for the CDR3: TGTGCCAGCAGTGAACCCGTTTTCACTACTAGCGGACTAGCCAAAAACATTCAGTACTTC. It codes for CASSEPVFTTSGLAKNIQYF.

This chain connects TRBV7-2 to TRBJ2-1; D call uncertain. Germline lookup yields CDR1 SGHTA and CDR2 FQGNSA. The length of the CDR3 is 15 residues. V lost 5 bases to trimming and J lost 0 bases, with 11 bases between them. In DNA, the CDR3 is TGTGCCAGCAGCATAACGGCAGGCTCCTACAATGAGCAGTTCTTC. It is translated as CASSITAGSYNEQFF.

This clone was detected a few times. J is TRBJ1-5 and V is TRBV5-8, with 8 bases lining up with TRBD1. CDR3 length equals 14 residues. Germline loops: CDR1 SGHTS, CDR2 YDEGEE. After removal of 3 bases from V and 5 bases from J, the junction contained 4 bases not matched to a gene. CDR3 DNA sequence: TGTGCCAGCAGCTCCAGGGGGCGGGATCAGCCCCAGCATTTT. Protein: CASSSRGRDQPQHF.

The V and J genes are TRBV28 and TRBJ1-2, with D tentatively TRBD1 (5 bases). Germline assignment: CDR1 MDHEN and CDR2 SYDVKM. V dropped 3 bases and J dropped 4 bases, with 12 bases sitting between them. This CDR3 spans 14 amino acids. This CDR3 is CASSFTGPIYGYTF. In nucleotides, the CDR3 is TGTGCCAGCAGTTTTACAGGACCTATCTATGGCTACACCTTC.

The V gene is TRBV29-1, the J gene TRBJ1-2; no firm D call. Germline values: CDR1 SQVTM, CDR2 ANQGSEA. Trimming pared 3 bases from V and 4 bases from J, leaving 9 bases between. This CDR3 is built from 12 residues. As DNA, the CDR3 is TGCAGCGTTGATCCTCGAGGCTATGGCTACACCTTC. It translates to CSVDPRGYGYTF. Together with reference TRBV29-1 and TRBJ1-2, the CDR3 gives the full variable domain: SAVISQKPSRDICQRGTSLTIQCQVDSQVTMMFWYRQQPGQSLTLIATANQGSEATYESGFVIDKFPISRPNLTFSTLTVSNMSPEDSSIYLCSVDPRGYGYTFGSGTRLTVV.

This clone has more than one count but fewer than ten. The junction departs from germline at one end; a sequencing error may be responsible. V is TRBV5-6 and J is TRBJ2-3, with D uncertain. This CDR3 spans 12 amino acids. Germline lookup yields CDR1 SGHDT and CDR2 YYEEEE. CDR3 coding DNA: TGCTATGAAGAAAGAGCCACAGATACGCAGTATTTT. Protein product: CYEERATDTQYF.

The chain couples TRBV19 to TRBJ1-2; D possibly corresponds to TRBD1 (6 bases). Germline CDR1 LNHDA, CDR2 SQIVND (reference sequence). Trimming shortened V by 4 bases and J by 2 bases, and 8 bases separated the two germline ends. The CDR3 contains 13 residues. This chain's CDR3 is CASSKQGNYGYTF. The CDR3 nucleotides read TGTGCCAGTAGTAAGCAGGGGAACTATGGCTACACCTTC. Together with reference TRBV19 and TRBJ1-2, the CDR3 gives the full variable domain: DGGITQSPKYLFRKEGQNVTLSCEQNLNHDAMYWYRQDPGQGLRLIYYSQIVNDFQKGDIAEGYSVSREKKESFPLTVTSAQKNPTAFYLCASSKQGNYGYTFGSGTRLTVV.

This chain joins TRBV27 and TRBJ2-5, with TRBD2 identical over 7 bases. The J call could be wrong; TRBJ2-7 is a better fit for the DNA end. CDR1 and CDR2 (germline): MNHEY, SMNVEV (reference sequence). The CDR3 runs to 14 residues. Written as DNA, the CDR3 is TGTGCCAGCAGATGGTCGGGAGGTATCTACGAGCAGTACTTC. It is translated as CASRWSGGIYEQYF.

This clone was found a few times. The CDR3 loop is CASSPFTGGHSPLHF. Written as DNA, the CDR3 is TGTGCCAGCAGTCCATTTACAGGGGGACATTCACCCCTCCACTTT. V is TRBV2 and J is TRBJ1-6, with 8 positions matching TRBD1. Losses at the gene ends were 5 bases for V and 8 bases for J; bases not matched to a gene: 8. The CDR3 covers 15 residues. Per germline, CDR1 SNHLY and CDR2 FYNNEI.

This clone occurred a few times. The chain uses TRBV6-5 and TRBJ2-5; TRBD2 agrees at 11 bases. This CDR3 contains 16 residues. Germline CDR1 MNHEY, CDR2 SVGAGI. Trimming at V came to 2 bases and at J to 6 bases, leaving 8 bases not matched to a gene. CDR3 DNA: TGTGCCAGCAGTTACAATAGCGGGGGGGCCGGGAAGACCCAGTACTTC. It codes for CASSYNSGGAGKTQYF.

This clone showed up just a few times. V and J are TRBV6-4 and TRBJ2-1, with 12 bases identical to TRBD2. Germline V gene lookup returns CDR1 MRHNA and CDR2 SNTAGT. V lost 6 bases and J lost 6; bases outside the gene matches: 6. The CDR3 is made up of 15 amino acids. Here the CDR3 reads CASSAGTSGLNEQFF. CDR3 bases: TGTGCCAGCAGCGCCGGGACTAGCGGGCTCAATGAGCAGTTCTTC.

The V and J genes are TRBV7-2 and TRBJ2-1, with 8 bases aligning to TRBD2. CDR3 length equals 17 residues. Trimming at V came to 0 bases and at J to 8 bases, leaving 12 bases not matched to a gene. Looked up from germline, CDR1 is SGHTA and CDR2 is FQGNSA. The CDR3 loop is CASSLALVAGRRDEQFF. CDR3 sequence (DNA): TGTGCCAGCAGCTTAGCGCTGGTAGCGGGGCGGAGGGATGAGCAGTTCTTC. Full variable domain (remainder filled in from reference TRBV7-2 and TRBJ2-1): GAGVSQSPSNKVTEKGKDVELRCDPISGHTALYWYRQSLGQGLEFLIYFQGNSAPDKSGLPSDRFSAERTGGSVSTLTIQRTQQEDSAVYLCASSLALVAGRRDEQFFGPGTRLTVL.

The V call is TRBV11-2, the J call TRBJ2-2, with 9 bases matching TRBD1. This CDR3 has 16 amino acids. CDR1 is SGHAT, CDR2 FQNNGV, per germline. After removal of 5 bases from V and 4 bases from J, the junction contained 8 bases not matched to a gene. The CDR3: CASSARGTGPTGELFF. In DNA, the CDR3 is TGTGCCAGCAGCGCCCGCGGGACAGGGCCCACCGGGGAGCTGTTTTTT.

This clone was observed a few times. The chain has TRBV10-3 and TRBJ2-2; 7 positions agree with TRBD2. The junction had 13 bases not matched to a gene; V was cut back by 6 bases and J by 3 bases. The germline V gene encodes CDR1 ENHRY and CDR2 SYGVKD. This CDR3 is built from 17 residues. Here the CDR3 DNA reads TGTGCCATCAGGAGCTCGGTAGGGAGGGGCGACACCGGGGAGCTGTTTTTT. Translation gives CAIRSSVGRGDTGELFF.

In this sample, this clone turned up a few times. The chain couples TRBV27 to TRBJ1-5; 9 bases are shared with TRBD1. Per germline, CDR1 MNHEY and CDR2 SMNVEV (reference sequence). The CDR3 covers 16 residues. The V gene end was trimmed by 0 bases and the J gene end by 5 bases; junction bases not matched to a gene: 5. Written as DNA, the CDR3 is TGTGCCAGCAGTTTATCAGGGACAGGGTCACATCAGCCCCAGCATTTT. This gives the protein CASSLSGTGSHQPQHF.

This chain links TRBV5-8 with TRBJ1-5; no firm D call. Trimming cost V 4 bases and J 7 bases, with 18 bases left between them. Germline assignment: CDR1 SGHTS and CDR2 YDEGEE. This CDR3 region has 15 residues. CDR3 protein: CASSGGPAYRQPQHF. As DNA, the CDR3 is TGTGCCAGCAGCGGTGGGCCCGCCTATCGCCAGCCCCAGCATTTT.

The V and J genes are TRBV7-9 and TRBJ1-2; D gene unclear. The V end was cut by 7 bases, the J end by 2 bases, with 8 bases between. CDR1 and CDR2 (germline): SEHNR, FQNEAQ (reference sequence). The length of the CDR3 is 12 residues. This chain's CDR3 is CASTRQNYGYTF. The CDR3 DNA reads TGTGCCAGCACCCGACAAAACTATGGCTACACCTTC.

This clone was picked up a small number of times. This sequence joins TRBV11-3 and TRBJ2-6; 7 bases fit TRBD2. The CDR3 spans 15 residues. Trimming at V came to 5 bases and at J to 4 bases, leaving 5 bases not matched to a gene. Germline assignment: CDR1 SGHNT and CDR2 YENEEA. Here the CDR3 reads CASSLGTTGANVLTF. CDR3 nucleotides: TGTGCCAGCAGCCTAGGGACTACCGGGGCCAACGTCCTGACTTTC.

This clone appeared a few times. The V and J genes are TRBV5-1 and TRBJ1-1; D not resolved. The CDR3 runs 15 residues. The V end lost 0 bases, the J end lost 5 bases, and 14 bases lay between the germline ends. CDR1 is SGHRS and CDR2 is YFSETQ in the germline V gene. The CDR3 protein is CASSLEIGARTEAFF. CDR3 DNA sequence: TGCGCCAGCAGCTTGGAGATTGGAGCGAGGACTGAAGCTTTCTTT.

CDR3 bases: TGTGCCAGCAGCAAAACCCGACAGGGGGGAGGATGCACTGAAGCTTTCTTT. Protein sequence: CASSKTRQGGGCTEAFF. The chain has TRBV21-1 and TRBJ1-1; the table's D call of TRBD1 was not tested on the DNA. TRBV21-1 has pseudogene status. This CDR3 has 17 residues.

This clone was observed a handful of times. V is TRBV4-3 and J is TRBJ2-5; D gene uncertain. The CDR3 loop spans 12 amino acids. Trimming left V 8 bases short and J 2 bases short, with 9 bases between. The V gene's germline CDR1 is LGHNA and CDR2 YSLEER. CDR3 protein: CASRPRQETQYF. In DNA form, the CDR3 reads TGCGCCAGCCGACCGCGGCAAGAGACCCAGTACTTC.